The 21 T cell receptor beta chains below all came from one sample that was sequenced in a study of beta chain features in type 1 diabetes. Expressed TCRB transcripts were sequenced because the isolated RNA had all been reverse transcribed beforehand. TCRdb's table, derived via immunoSEQ multiplex PCR, lists solely in-frame clones and lacks some. The sample yields 250,000 to 400,000 clones, 13% to 15% seen once. Sequencing was performed on central memory CD4+ T cells from blood. The receptor source for this set is a man aged 25-40 years in good health.

Remarks on this clone: A single base separates this from a much larger clone, so it may be a read error. In DNA, the CDR3 is TGTGCCAGCAGCTTGAAAGAGACCCAGTACTTC. Amino acid sequence: CASSLKETQYF. The chain joins TRBV4-2 to TRBJ2-5, with unresolved D. Trimming cost V 5 bases and J 3 bases, with 4 bases left between them. The CDR3 spans 11 residues. Germline values: CDR1 LGHNA, CDR2 YNFKEQ.

This clone has more than one count but fewer than ten. The V call is TRBV15, the J call TRBJ1-1, with TRBD1 as a possible D gene (5 bases). This CDR3 has 13 amino acids. Trimming took off 5 bases at V and 5 bases at J, with 12 bases between the two ends. CDR1 is LNHNV, CDR2 YYDKDF, per germline (reference sequence). CDR3 DNA: TGTGCCACCAGCCCATACGGGGGAACTGAAGCTTTCTTT. Protein: CATSPYGGTEAFF.

This clone occurred many times. The chain recombines TRBV6-5 with TRBJ1-4; D is ambiguous. The V and J ends lost 6 bases and 7 bases respectively, with 15 bases between them. The germline gives CDR1 MNHEY, CDR2 SVGAGI. The CDR3 has 14 amino acids. CDR3 amino acids: CASSLEGRREKLFF. CDR3 sequence (DNA): TGTGCCAGCAGCCTGGAAGGTAGACGTGAAAAACTGTTTTTT.

The V gene is TRBV29-1, the J gene TRBJ2-2; TRBD1 is a possible D gene (5 bases). The CDR3 spans 14 residues. Germline V gives CDR1 SQVTM, CDR2 ANQGSEA. V shed 1 base and J shed 4 bases, with 10 bases lying between them. CDR3: CSVEARQLTGELFF. CDR3 bases: TGCAGCGTTGAAGCCCGACAGCTCACCGGGGAGCTGTTTTTT.

This clone was picked up one time. The V gene is TRBV4-3, the J gene TRBJ2-2; 7 bases map to TRBD2. The CDR3 runs 14 residues. Germline V gene sequence: CDR1 LGHNA, CDR2 YSLEER. Trimming removed 4 bases from V and 6 bases from J; junction bases left unmatched: 5. The CDR3 DNA reads as TGCGCCAGCAGCCTTAGCGGGTGGGCCGGGGAGCTGTTTTTT. Translation: CASSLSGWAGELFF.

This clone was counted between two and nine times. The chain employs TRBV5-6 and TRBJ1-1; TRBD1 matches 7 bases. Germline CDR1 SGHDT, CDR2 YYEEEE. Trimming removed 2 bases from V and 1 base from J; junction bases left unmatched: 5. The CDR3 covers 15 residues. The CDR3 nucleotides are TGTGCCAGCAGCTTTACAGGGGTAGGGAACACTGAAGCTTTCTTT. As protein: CASSFTGVGNTEAFF. The variable domain in full, with the rest retrieved from reference TRBV5-6 and TRBJ1-1, is DAGVTQSPTHLIKTRGQQVTLRCSPKSGHDTVSWYQQALGQGPQFIFQYYEEEERQRGNFPDRFSGHQFPNYSSELNVNALLLGDSALYLCASSFTGVGNTEAFFGQGTRLTVV.

The chain has TRBV2 and TRBJ1-5; D not resolved. The CDR3 covers 13 residues. Trimming left V 6 bases short and J 2 bases short, with 8 bases between. The germline V gene encodes CDR1 SNHLY and CDR2 FYNNEI. CDR3 in DNA: TGTGCCAGCAGACAGTCCCGCAATCAGCCCCAGCATTTT. This codes for CASRQSRNQPQHF.

The chain has TRBV4-3 and TRBJ1-2, with D unresolved. The CDR3 runs 16 residues. Per the germline V gene, CDR1 is LGHNA and CDR2 is YSLEER. V lost 0 bases and J lost 1, with 12 bases in between. The CDR3 spells CASSQDLGRNNYGYTF. DNA of the CDR3: TGCGCCAGCAGCCAAGATCTGGGTCGGAATAACTATGGCTACACCTTC.

The J gene is TRBJ2-2, the V gene TRBV29-1; D could derive from TRBD1 or TRBD2 (5 bases each). Trimming removed 3 bases at V and 6 bases at J, with 14 bases between. The length of the CDR3 is 14 residues. Germline CDR1 reads SQVTM; CDR2 reads ANQGSEA. The CDR3 nucleotides are TGCAGCGTTGAGGGCAGGGACCCGCCCGGGGAGCTGTTTTTT. Protein sequence: CSVEGRDPPGELFF.

This clone has a count of ten or more. This chain links TRBV18 with TRBJ1-1; D not resolved. CDR3 size: 13 residues. Trimming stripped 3 bases from V and 4 bases from J, with 9 bases between. Germline V gene sequence: CDR1 KGHSH, CDR2 LQKENI. CDR3 sequence: CASSPNRGTEAFF. DNA of the CDR3: TGTGCCAGCTCACCGAACAGAGGCACTGAAGCTTTCTTT.

This clone was counted at least ten times. This chain links TRBV27 with TRBJ1-3; no clear D. Germline loops: CDR1 MNHEY, CDR2 SMNVEV (reference sequence). CDR3 size: 13 residues. Trimming took off 3 bases at V and 3 bases at J, with 6 bases between the two ends. This CDR3 is CASSFSNGNTIYF. CDR3 coding DNA: TGTGCCAGCAGTTTCTCAAATGGAAACACCATATATTTT.

V and J are TRBV7-2 and TRBJ1-4; D ambiguous. Trimming pared 4 bases from V and 7 bases from J, leaving 19 bases between. Per the germline V gene, CDR1 is SGHTA and CDR2 is FQGNSA. The length of the CDR3 is 16 residues. CDR3 amino acids: CASSSGSLGWGEKLFF. For the CDR3, the DNA is TGTGCCAGCAGCTCCGGTTCGCTAGGGTGGGGTGAAAAACTGTTTTTT. The full variable domain, its missing parts supplied by reference TRBV7-2 and TRBJ1-4, is GAGVSQSPSNKVTEKGKDVELRCDPISGHTALYWYRQSLGQGLEFLIYFQGNSAPDKSGLPSDRFSAERTGGSVSTLTIQRTQQEDSAVYLCASSSGSLGWGEKLFFGSGTQLSVL.

V and J are TRBV13 and TRBJ2-5; 9 bases match TRBD2. The CDR3 length is 16 residues. Losses at the gene ends were 5 bases for V and 3 bases for J; bases not matched to a gene: 10. Germline CDR1 PRHDT, CDR2 FYEKMQ (reference sequence). CDR3 protein: CASSLSGSGVEETQYF. The CDR3 nucleotides are TGTGCCAGCAGCCTTAGCGGGAGTGGGGTCGAAGAGACCCAGTACTTC.

This clone has more than one count but fewer than ten. The J gene is TRBJ2-7, the V gene TRBV2; 8 nucleotides line up with TRBD2. Losses at the gene ends were 2 bases for V and 4 bases for J; bases not matched to a gene: 16. Germline assignment: CDR1 SNHLY and CDR2 FYNNEI. The length of the CDR3 is 18 residues. The CDR3: CASSEREGRLSVSYEQYV. CDR3 nucleotide sequence: TGTGCCAGCAGTGAACGGGAGGGCCGCCTTTCTGTCTCTTACGAGCAGTACGTC.

This clone was picked up a small number of times. The J gene is TRBJ1-5, the V gene TRBV19; D possibly corresponds to TRBD1 (6 bases). CDR3 length: 18 residues. The ends were cut back, 2 bases at V and 3 bases at J, with 20 bases in the middle. Germline CDR1 LNHDA, CDR2 SQIVND (reference sequence). The CDR3 region is CASSIPFHSTGINQPQHF. As DNA, the CDR3 is TGTGCCAGTAGTATACCCTTCCATAGTACAGGGATCAATCAGCCCCAGCATTTT.

This clone was observed once. This chain connects TRBV30 to TRBJ1-4, with D hard to call. CDR3 length: 12 amino acids. CDR1 GTSNPN and CDR2 SVGIG come from the germline V gene (reference sequence). Trimming shortened V by 2 bases and J by 8 bases, and 9 bases separated the two germline ends. The CDR3 protein is CAWSPGREKLFF. CDR3 sequence (DNA): TGTGCCTGGAGTCCAGGTCGGGAAAAACTGTTTTTT.

The rearrangement uses TRBV2 and TRBJ1-2, with 9 bases matching TRBD1. V was pared by 5 bases and J by 2 bases, with 6 bases of the junction left unmatched. Looked up from germline, CDR1 is SNHLY and CDR2 is FYNNEI. This CDR3 is built from 15 residues. The CDR3 DNA reads TGTGCCAGCAGTTCACAGGGGGCTGGGAACTATGGCTACACCTTC. This codes for CASSSQGAGNYGYTF.

V is TRBV7-8 and J is TRBJ2-5, with D perhaps TRBD2 (6 bases). This CDR3 has 14 residues. Trimming removed 1 base at V and 4 bases at J, with 10 bases between. The V gene's germline CDR1 is SGHVS and CDR2 FQNEAQ. Here the CDR3 reads CASSLGGNRETQYF. DNA for the CDR3: TGTGCCAGCAGCTTAGGCGGGAATCGAGAGACCCAGTACTTC.

In its sample, this clone was seen a few times. This sequence joins TRBV5-6 and TRBJ2-5; tentatively, D is TRBD1 or TRBD2 (5 bases each). The CDR3 sequence is 14 residues long. CDR1 SGHDT and CDR2 YYEEEE come from the germline V gene. V was trimmed by 2 bases and J by 2 bases, leaving 10 bases between them. CDR3 nucleotides: TGTGCCAGCAGCTTCGGGGACGGACAAGAGACCCAGTACTTC. Amino acids: CASSFGDGQETQYF. Complete variable domain (other parts from reference TRBV5-6 and TRBJ2-5): DAGVTQSPTHLIKTRGQQVTLRCSPKSGHDTVSWYQQALGQGPQFIFQYYEEEERQRGNFPDRFSGHQFPNYSSELNVNALLLGDSALYLCASSFGDGQETQYFGPGTRLLVL.

The chain is built from TRBV11-2 and TRBJ2-4; the D gene is possibly TRBD1 (5 bases). The CDR3 contains 14 residues. The V gene lost 1 base and the J gene lost 9 bases, with 13 bases spanning the gap. Germline CDR1 and CDR2: SGHAT and FQNNGV. CDR3 loop: CASSLGQRLGIQYF. The CDR3 coding sequence is TGTGCCAGCAGCTTAGGACAGCGTCTCGGCATTCAGTACTTC.

This clone was seen a handful of times. The chain joins TRBV7-9 to TRBJ1-4, with TRBD1 as a possible D gene (5 bases). This CDR3 is built from 14 residues. The V gene's germline CDR1 is SEHNR and CDR2 FQNEAQ (reference sequence). Trimming took off 5 bases at V and 4 bases at J, with 11 bases between the two ends. CDR3 sequence (DNA): TGTGCCAGCAGCAACCGGGGCCTTAATGAAAAACTGTTTTTT. This sequence encodes CASSNRGLNEKLFF. Variable domain in full (rest from reference TRBV7-9 and TRBJ1-4): DTGVSQNPRHKITKRGQNVTFRCDPISEHNRLYWYRQTLGQGPEFLTYFQNEAQLEKSRLLSDRFSAERPKGSFSTLEIQRTEQGDSAMYLCASSNRGLNEKLFFGSGTQLSVL.